The 20 T cell receptor beta chains below come from one sample, sequenced in a study of naive and memory T cell subsets. The beta constant-region primer was an equimolar mix of two oligonucleotides covering TRBC1 and TRBC2. TCRdb recomputed calls from the UMI-ligation and nested PCR reads with MiXCR, one row per CDR3 protein. The sample includes around 160,000 distinct CDR3 sequences, over 15% seen only once; the top ten take about 0.15%. Sequenced sample: naive CD4+ T cells from blood. The source of these receptors is a human donor in good health.

This clonotype was picked up many times. The chain joins TRBV9 to TRBJ2-3; unclear D gene. This CDR3 comprises 13 residues. CDR1 and CDR2 from the germline V gene are SGDLS and YYNGEE. The germline V and J ends were trimmed by 6 bases and 1 base, with 9 bases remaining between them. CDR3 sequence: CASNPWGTDTQYF. The CDR3 DNA follows: TGTGCCAGCAACCCTTGGGGCACAGATACGCAGTATTTT.

This chain joins TRBV29-1 and TRBJ2-2, with D maybe TRBD2 (5 bases). Germline CDR1 reads SQVTM; CDR2 reads ANQGSEA. Trimming stripped 0 bases from V and 1 base from J, with 9 bases between. CDR3 length: 15 amino acids. The CDR3 DNA reads as TGCAGCGTTGAAGACCGTCGGGGGAACACCGGGGAGCTGTTTTTT. This encodes CSVEDRRGNTGELFF.

The rearrangement uses TRBV9 and TRBJ2-7; 7 bases are a match to TRBD2. The J segment lost 6 bases and the V segment lost 0 bases, leaving 12 bases of the junction unmatched. There are 16 residues in the CDR3. CDR1 and CDR2 (germline): SGDLS, YYNGEE. The CDR3, as DNA: TGTGCCAGCAGCGTAGGGACTAGACGGGCGCTACTCGAGCAGTACTTC. Translating gives CASSVGTRRALLEQYF.

This clonotype has a handful of counts. This chain connects TRBV12-3 or TRBV12-4 to TRBJ2-7; TRBD2 agrees at 13 bases. This CDR3 has 15 residues. J lost 4 bases, V lost 3 bases, and 3 bases had no gene match. The CDR3, as DNA: TGTGCCAGCAGTTTCCGACTAGCGGGAGGATACGAGCAGTACTTC. Encoded protein: CASSFRLAGGYEQYF.

This clonotype was seen a handful of times. CDR3 residues: CASSPRTGNSGANVLTF. CDR3 coding DNA: TGTGCCAGCAGCCCCCGGACGGGAAACTCTGGGGCCAACGTCCTGACTTTC. This chain joins TRBV3-1 and TRBJ2-6, with a weak D call TRBD2 (5 bases). CDR1 is LGHDT and CDR2 is YNNKEL in the germline V gene (reference sequence). With 4 bases removed from V and 0 bases from J, the gap between germline ends came to 13 bases. This CDR3 has 17 amino acids.

The table lists this clonotype with a few counts. V and J are TRBV3-1 and TRBJ2-1, with TRBD2 matching 14 bases. Germline CDR1 is LGHDT and CDR2 is YNNKEL (reference sequence). V lost 2 bases and J lost 15; bases outside the gene matches: 9. The CDR3 sequence is 15 residues long. CDR3 DNA sequence: TGTGCCAGCAGCCAACGGGGGACTAGCGGGAGTAAATGGTTCTTC. It codes for CASSQRGTSGSKWFF.

The J gene is TRBJ1-3, the V gene TRBV28; TRBD1 matches at 7 bases. The CDR3 consists of 18 residues. Germline V lookup: CDR1 MDHEN, CDR2 SYDVKM. The V gene end was trimmed by 7 bases and the J gene end by 0 bases; junction bases not matched to a gene: 15. This CDR3 reads CASKVDRPTSISGNTIYF. CDR3 DNA: TGTGCCAGCAAAGTGGACAGGCCCACATCGATCTCTGGAAACACCATATATTTT.

The chain links TRBV12-3 or TRBV12-4 to TRBJ1-2; no definite D call. The CDR3 runs to 13 residues. V lost 3 bases to trimming and J lost 4 bases, with 9 bases between them. The CDR3 region has the DNA TGTGCCAGCAGTTTGAGGGAGCTCTATGGCTACACCTTC. Residues: CASSLRELYGYTF.

The chain links TRBV5-1 to TRBJ1-1; possible D gene TRBD1, 6 bases. CDR1 SGHRS and CDR2 YFSETQ come from the germline V gene. The V and J ends lost 6 bases and 1 base respectively, with 19 bases between them. The CDR3 is 16 residues long. CDR3 region: CASTRGGQSKNTEAFF. CDR3 sequence (DNA): TGCGCCAGCACTCGGGGGGGCCAGAGCAAGAACACTGAAGCTTTCTTT.

A few counts support this clonotype. The J gene is TRBJ2-1, the V gene TRBV18, with D maybe TRBD2 (5 bases). The CDR3 is 15 residues long. V dropped 6 bases and J dropped 0 bases, with 12 bases sitting between them. Germline values: CDR1 KGHSH, CDR2 LQKENI. This CDR3 is CASSNSVSSYNEQFF. The CDR3 DNA reads TGTGCCAGCTCTAATAGCGTGAGCTCCTACAATGAGCAGTTCTTC.

This clonotype was detected a few times. The chain combines TRBV28 with TRBJ2-5; 8 nucleotides match TRBD2. CDR3 size: 14 residues. V dropped 8 bases and J dropped 7; count of bases not matched to a gene: 12. Germline CDR1 and CDR2: MDHEN and SYDVKM. The CDR3 DNA sequence: TGTGCCAGCTCCGGGGGGGGGCTTGGAGGGACCCAGTACTTC. It specifies CASSGGGLGGTQYF. The entire variable domain, with the rest obtained from reference TRBV28 and TRBJ2-5, is as follows: DVKVTQSSRYLVKRTGEKVFLECVQDMDHENMFWYRQDPGLGLRLIYFSYDVKMKEKGDIPEGYSVSREKKERFSLILESASTNQTSMYLCASSGGGLGGTQYFGPGTRLLVL.

This clonotype was seen only a few times. The rearrangement joins TRBV4-1 to TRBJ2-3; D not resolved. V lost 1 base to trimming and J lost 6 bases, with 14 bases between them. The CDR3 is made up of 15 amino acids. The germline V gene has CDR1 MGHRA and CDR2 YSYEKL. The DNA of the CDR3 is TGCGCCAGCAGCCAAGTGGTGCCACTCTGGGATACGCAGTATTTT. This sequence encodes CASSQVVPLWDTQYF.

This clonotype was seen only a few times. The gene calls are TRBV4-3 and TRBJ2-7; 11 bases are shared with TRBD2. The length of the CDR3 is 17 residues. J lost 0 bases, V lost 0 bases, and 4 bases had no gene match. Germline V gives CDR1 LGHNA, CDR2 YSLEER. CDR3 in DNA: TGCGCCAGCAGCCAAGAACTAGCGGGAGTGTTCTCCTACGAGCAGTACTTC. Protein product: CASSQELAGVFSYEQYF.

This clonotype was picked up a small number of times. The V and J genes are TRBV12-3 or TRBV12-4 and TRBJ1-5; a possible D gene is TRBD1 (6 bases). The CDR3 loop spans 13 amino acids. Trimming removed 5 bases from V and 7 bases from J, with 12 bases in between. This CDR3 reads CASSLPGGQPQHF. The DNA for the CDR3 is TGTGCCAGCAGTCTGCCGGGGGGCCAGCCCCAGCATTTT.

V gene TRBV29-1 combines with J gene TRBJ2-1; 14 nucleotides align to TRBD2. The CDR3 contains 14 residues. The ends lost 4 bases at V and 6 bases at J; junction bases unmatched: 2. From germline, CDR1 is SQVTM and CDR2 ANQGSEA. This CDR3 is CSVGGTSGSNEQFF. In nucleotides, the CDR3 is TGCAGCGTTGGGGGGACTAGCGGGAGCAATGAGCAGTTCTTC.

V and J are TRBV7-2 and TRBJ2-1, with D tentatively TRBD2 (6 bases). Germline lookup yields CDR1 SGHTA and CDR2 FQGNSA. The CDR3 runs to 14 residues. V was trimmed by 10 bases and J by 3 bases, leaving 16 bases between them. The CDR3 nucleotides are TGTGCCACGTCACGGGAGCGATTCTACAATGAGCAGTTCTTC. Encoded protein: CATSRERFYNEQFF.

The rearrangement joins TRBV20-1 to TRBJ1-3, with unresolved D. The CDR3 extends over 14 amino acids. Per the germline V gene, CDR1 is DFQATT and CDR2 is SNEGSKA (reference sequence). Between the trimmed V and J ends, which lost 6 bases and 0 bases, there was a span of 12 bases. The CDR3 coding sequence is TGCAGTGCGACCGATATCGACTCTGGAAACACCATATATTTT. Its protein is CSATDIDSGNTIYF.

This chain links TRBV29-1 with TRBJ2-7; TRBD1 agrees at 8 bases. Losses at the gene ends were 4 bases for V and 0 bases for J; bases not matched to a gene: 11. This CDR3 has 16 residues. Germline V lookup: CDR1 SQVTM, CDR2 ANQGSEA. The CDR3 DNA reads TGCAGCGTTGGGGGAGGCCGGGACAGGTACTCCTACGAGCAGTACTTC. Translated, it gives CSVGGGRDRYSYEQYF.

The chain joins TRBV9 to TRBJ1-2; D not resolved. The CDR3 spans 15 residues. The ends were cut back, 3 bases at V and 2 bases at J, with 14 bases in the middle. Germline V gives CDR1 SGDLS, CDR2 YYNGEE. This chain's CDR3 is CASSALPTPNYGYTF. The CDR3, as DNA: TGTGCCAGCAGCGCGCTCCCGACACCCAACTATGGCTACACCTTC.

A few counts support this clonotype. The rearrangement uses TRBV5-1 and TRBJ2-5; 13 positions agree with TRBD2. Germline CDR1 SGHRS, CDR2 YFSETQ. Losses at the gene ends were 4 bases for V and 4 bases for J; bases not matched to a gene: 7. This CDR3 contains 16 residues. The DNA for the CDR3 is TGCGCCAGCAGCGTTGGGACTAGCGGGATCTTAGAGACCCAGTACTTC. This translates into CASSVGTSGILETQYF.